This T cell receptor beta chain was found in a study of molecular identifiers for immune sequencing clone quantification. Study-level information: Sequencing covered four of five parts into which replicate RNA from about 20,000 or 100,000 naive CD8 cells was split.

This clonotype has ten or more counts. No antigen is known for it. TCRdb re-derived calls from the PCR reads in MiXCR, one entry per CDR3 protein. The table lists about 640,000 distinct CDR3 sequences, about 20% of them singletons. V was trimmed by 2 bases and J by 2 bases, leaving 17 bases between them. This CDR3 is built from 17 residues. Germline values: CDR1 MNHEY, CDR2 SVGEGT. Findings of the study overall: Whereas clones above 20 RNA copies held under 1% of naive-cell molecules, they held over 97% of effector molecules.

Sequencing used naive CD8+ T cells from blood, with Jurkat cell RNA spiked in. Described subset: FACS-sorted CD8+CD4-CCR7+CD45RA+ naive T cells. The gene calls are TRBV6-2 or TRBV6-3 and TRBJ2-3; D could derive from TRBD1 or TRBD2 (5 bases each). The TCR comes from a human donor in good health. Some libraries in this study had Jurkat cell RNA spiked in. Here the CDR3 DNA reads TGTGCCAGCAGTTACGAAGTGGGGCTAGCCAACACAGATACGCAGTATTTT. It encodes CASSYEVGLANTDTQYF.